This TCR beta chain was observed in a study of blood T cell repertoires in COVID-19. Study-level background: Sites in the United States, Italy and Spain provided acute and convalescent COVID-19 samples.

CDR3 length: 17 residues. Germline trimming cut 4 bases from V and 5 bases from J; bases unmatched to any gene: 8. CDR1 is SGHDN and CDR2 is FVKESK in the germline V gene. The protocol was immunoSEQ multiplex PCR, while the TCRdb copy is restricted to in-frame clones and leaves out a portion. Of approximately 25,000 clones in the sample, approximately 80% were seen once. This TCR was recovered from a woman in her 70s with COVID-19, enrolled during active disease. The V call is TRBV14, the J call TRBJ2-7; 16 nucleotides line up with TRBD2. The sample comprised peripheral blood. CDR3 DNA: TGTGCCAGCAGCCCTGGGACTAGCGGGGGGGAATCGGACGAGCAGTACTTC. This translates into CASSPGTSGGESDEQYF. The full variable domain, in which reference TRBV14 and TRBJ2-7 provide the parts outside the CDR3, is EAGVTQFPSHSVIEKGQTVTLRCDPISGHDNLYWYRRVMGKEIKFLLHFVKESKQDESGMPNNRFLAERTGGTYSTLKVQPAELEDSGVYFCASSPGTSGGESDEQYFGPGTRLTVT.